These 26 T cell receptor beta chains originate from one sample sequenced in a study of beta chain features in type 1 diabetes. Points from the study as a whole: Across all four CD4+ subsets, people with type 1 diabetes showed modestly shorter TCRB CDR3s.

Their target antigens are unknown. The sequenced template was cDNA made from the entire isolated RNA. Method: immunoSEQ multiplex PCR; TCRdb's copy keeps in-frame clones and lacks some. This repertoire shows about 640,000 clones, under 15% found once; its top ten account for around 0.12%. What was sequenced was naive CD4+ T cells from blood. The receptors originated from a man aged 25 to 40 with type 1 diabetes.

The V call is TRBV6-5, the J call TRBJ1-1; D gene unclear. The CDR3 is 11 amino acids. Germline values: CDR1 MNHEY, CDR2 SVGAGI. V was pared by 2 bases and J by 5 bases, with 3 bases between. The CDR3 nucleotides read TGTGCCAGCAGTTACGGGACTGAAGCTTTCTTT. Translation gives CASSYGTEAFF.

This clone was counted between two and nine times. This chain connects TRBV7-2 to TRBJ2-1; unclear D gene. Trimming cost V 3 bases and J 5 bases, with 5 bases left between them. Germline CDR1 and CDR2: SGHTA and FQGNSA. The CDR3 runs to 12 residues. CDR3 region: CASSFNNNEQFF. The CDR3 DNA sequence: TGTGCCAGCAGCTTCAATAACAATGAGCAGTTCTTC.

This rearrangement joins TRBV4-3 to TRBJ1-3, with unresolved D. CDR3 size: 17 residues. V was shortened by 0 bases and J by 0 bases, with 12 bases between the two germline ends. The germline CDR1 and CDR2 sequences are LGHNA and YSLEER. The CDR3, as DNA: TGCGCCAGCAGCCAAGATCCGGGTGTCGCCTCTGGAAACACCATATATTTT. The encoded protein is CASSQDPGVASGNTIYF.

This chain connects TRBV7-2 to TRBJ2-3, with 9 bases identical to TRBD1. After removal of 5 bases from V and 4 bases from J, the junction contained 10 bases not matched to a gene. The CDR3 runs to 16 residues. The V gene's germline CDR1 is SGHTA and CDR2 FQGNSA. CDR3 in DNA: TGTGCCAGCAGCCCAAGGCGGGGACAGGGTTCAGATACGCAGTATTTT. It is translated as CASSPRRGQGSDTQYF. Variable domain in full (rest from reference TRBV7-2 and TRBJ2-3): GAGVSQSPSNKVTEKGKDVELRCDPISGHTALYWYRQSLGQGLEFLIYFQGNSAPDKSGLPSDRFSAERTGGSVSTLTIQRTQQEDSAVYLCASSPRRGQGSDTQYFGPGTRLTVL.

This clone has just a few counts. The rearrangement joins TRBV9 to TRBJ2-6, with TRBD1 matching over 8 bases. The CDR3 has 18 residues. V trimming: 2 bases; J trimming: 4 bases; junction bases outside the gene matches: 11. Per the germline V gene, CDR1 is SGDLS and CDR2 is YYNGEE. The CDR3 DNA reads TGTGCCAGCAGCGTTATGTCAGGGGGCCCGTTAGGGGCCAACGTCCTGACTTTC. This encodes CASSVMSGGPLGANVLTF. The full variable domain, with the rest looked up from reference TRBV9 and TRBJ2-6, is DSGVTQTPKHLITATGQRVTLRCSPRSGDLSVYWYQQSLDQGLQFLIQYYNGEERAKGNILERFSAQQFPDLHSELNLSSLELGDSALYFCASSVMSGGPLGANVLTFGAGSRLTVL.

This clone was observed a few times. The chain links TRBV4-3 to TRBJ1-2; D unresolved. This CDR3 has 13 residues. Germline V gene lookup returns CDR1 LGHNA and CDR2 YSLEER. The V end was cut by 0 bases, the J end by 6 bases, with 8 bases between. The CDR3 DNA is TGCGCCAGCAGCCAAGACAGGAGGAATGGCTACACCTTC. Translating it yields CASSQDRRNGYTF.

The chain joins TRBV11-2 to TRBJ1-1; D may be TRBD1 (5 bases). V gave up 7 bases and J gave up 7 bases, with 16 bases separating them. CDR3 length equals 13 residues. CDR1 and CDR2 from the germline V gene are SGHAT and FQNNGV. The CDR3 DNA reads TGTGCCAGCAACAATCTCCCCGGGGGTGAAGCTTTCTTT. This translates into CASNNLPGGEAFF. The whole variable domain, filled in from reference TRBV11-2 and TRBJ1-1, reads EAGVAQSPRYKIIEKRQSVAFWCNPISGHATLYWYQQILGQGPKLLIQFQNNGVVDDSQLPKDRFSAERLKGVDSTLKIQPAKLEDSAVYLCASNNLPGGEAFFGQGTRLTVV.

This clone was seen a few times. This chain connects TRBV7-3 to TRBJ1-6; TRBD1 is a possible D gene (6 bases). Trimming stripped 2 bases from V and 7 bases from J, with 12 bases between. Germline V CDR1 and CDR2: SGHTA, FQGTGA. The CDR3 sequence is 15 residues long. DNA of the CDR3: TGTGCCAGCAGCTTACTTGGCGGGACAAATTCACCCCTCCACTTT. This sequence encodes CASSLLGGTNSPLHF.

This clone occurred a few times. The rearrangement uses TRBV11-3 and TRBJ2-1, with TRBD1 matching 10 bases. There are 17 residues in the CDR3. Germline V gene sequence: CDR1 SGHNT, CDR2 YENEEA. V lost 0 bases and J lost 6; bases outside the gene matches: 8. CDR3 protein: CASSLERGTGVGNEQFF. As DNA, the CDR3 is TGTGCCAGCAGCTTAGAGCGGGGGACAGGGGTCGGCAATGAGCAGTTCTTC.

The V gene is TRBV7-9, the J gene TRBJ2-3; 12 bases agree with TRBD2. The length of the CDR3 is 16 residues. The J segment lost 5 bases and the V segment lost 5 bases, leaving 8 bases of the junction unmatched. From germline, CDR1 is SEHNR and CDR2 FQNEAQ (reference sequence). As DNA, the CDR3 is TGTGCCAGCAGCCCGTTACCGGGACTAGCGGGAGATACGCAGTATTTT. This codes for CASSPLPGLAGDTQYF.

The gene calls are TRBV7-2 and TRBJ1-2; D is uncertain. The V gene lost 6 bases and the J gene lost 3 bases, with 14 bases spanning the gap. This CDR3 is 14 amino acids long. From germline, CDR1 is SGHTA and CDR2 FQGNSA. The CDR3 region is CASRYSPSDYGYTF. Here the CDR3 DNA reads TGTGCCAGCAGATACAGCCCCTCCGACTATGGCTACACCTTC.

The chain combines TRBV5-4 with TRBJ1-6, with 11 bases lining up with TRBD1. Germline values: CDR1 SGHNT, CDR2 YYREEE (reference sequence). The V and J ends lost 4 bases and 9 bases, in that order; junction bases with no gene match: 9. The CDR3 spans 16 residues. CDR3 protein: CASSAGTGGLGSPLHF. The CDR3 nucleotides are TGTGCCAGCAGCGCCGGGACAGGGGGTTTGGGTTCACCCCTCCACTTT.

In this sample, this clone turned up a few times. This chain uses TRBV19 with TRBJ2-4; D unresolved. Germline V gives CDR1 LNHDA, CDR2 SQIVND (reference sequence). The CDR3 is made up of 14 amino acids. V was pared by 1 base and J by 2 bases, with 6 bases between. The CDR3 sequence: CASSIAATKNIQYF. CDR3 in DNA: TGTGCCAGTAGTATAGCAGCGACCAAAAACATTCAGTACTTC. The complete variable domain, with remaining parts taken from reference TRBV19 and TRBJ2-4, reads DGGITQSPKYLFRKEGQNVTLSCEQNLNHDAMYWYRQDPGQGLRLIYYSQIVNDFQKGDIAEGYSVSREKKESFPLTVTSAQKNPTAFYLCASSIAATKNIQYFGAGTRLSVL.

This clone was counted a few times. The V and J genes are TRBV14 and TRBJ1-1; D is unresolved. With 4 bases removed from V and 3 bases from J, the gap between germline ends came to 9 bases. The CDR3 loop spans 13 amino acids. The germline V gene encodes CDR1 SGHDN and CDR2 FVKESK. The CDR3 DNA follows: TGTGCCAGCAGCCCAATTTGGGACACTGAAGCTTTCTTT. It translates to CASSPIWDTEAFF.

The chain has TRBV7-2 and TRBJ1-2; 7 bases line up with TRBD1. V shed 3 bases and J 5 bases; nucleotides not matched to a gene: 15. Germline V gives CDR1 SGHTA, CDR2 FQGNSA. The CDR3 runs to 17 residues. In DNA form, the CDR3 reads TGTGCCAGCAGCTTGATACCTACTGGGACAGCCTTATATGGCTACACCTTC. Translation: CASSLIPTGTALYGYTF.

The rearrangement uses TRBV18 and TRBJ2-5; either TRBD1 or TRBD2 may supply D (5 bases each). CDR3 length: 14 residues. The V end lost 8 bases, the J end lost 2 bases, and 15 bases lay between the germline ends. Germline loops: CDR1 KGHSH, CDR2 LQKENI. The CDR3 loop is CASHRGGIQETQYF. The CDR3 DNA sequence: TGTGCCAGCCACCGGGGCGGTATTCAAGAGACCCAGTACTTC.

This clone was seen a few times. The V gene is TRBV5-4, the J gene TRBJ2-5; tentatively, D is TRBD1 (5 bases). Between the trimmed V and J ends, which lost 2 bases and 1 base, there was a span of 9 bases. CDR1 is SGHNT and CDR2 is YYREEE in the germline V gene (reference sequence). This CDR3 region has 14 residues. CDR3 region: CASSFRQLQETQYF. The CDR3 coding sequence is TGTGCCAGCAGCTTTAGACAGCTCCAAGAGACCCAGTACTTC. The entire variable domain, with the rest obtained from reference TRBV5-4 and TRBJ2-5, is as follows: ETGVTQSPTHLIKTRGQQVTLRCSSQSGHNTVSWYQQALGQGPQFIFQYYREEENGRGNFPPRFSGLQFPNYSSELNVNALELDDSALYLCASSFRQLQETQYFGPGTRLLVL.

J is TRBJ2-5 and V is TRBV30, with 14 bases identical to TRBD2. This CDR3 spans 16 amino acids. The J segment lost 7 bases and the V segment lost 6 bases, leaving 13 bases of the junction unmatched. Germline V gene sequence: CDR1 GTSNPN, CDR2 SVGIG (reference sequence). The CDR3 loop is CACSATSGGVSRTQYF. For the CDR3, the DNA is TGTGCCTGTTCGGCGACTAGCGGGGGGGTCTCTAGGACCCAGTACTTC.

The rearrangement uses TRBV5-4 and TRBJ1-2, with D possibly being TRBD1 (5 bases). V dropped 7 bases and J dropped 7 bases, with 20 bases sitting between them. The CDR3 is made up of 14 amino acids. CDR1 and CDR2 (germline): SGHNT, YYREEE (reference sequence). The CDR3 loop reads CASPAPGTSGGYTF. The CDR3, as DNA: TGTGCCAGCCCAGCTCCCGGGACGTCGGGTGGCTACACCTTC.

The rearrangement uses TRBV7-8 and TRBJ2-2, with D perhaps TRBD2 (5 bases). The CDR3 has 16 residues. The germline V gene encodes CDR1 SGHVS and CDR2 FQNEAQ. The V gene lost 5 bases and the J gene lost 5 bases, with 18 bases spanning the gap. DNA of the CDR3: TGTGCCAGCAGCCCCCGAGGGCGCGTTGGAACCGGGGAGCTGTTTTTT. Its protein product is CASSPRGRVGTGELFF. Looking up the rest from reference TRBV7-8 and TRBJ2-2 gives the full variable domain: GAGVSQSPRYKVAKRGQDVALRCDPISGHVSLFWYQQALGQGPEFLTYFQNEAQLDKSGLPSDRFFAERPEGSVSTLKIQRTQQEDSAVYLCASSPRGRVGTGELFFGEGSRLTVL.

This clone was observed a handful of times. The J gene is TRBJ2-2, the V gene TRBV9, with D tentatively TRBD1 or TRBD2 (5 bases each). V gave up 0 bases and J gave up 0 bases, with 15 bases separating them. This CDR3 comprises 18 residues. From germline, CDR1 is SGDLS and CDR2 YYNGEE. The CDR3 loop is CASSVAPDEGSNTGELFF. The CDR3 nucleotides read TGTGCCAGCAGCGTAGCCCCCGATGAGGGGTCGAACACCGGGGAGCTGTTTTTT. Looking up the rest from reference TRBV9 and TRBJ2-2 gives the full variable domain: DSGVTQTPKHLITATGQRVTLRCSPRSGDLSVYWYQQSLDQGLQFLIQYYNGEERAKGNILERFSAQQFPDLHSELNLSSLELGDSALYFCASSVAPDEGSNTGELFFGEGSRLTVL.

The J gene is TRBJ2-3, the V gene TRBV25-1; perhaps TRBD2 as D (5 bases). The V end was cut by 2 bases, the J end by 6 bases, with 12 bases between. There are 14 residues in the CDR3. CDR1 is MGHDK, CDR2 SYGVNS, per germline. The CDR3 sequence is CASSEIPGGDTQYF. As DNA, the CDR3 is TGTGCCAGCAGTGAAATCCCAGGAGGTGATACGCAGTATTTT.

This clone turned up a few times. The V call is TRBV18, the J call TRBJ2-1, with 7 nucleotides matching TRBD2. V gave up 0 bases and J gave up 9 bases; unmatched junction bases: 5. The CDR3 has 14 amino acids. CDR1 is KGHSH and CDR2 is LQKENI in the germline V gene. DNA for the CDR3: TGTGCCAGCTCACCACCAGGACTAGACGGTGAGCAGTTCTTC. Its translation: CASSPPGLDGEQFF.

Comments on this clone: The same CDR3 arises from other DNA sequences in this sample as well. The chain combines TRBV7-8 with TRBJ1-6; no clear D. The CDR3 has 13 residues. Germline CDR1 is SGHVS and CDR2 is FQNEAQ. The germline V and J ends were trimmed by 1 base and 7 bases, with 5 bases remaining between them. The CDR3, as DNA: TGTGCCAGCAGCTTAGAGAGCAATTCACCCCTCCACTTT. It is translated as CASSLESNSPLHF.

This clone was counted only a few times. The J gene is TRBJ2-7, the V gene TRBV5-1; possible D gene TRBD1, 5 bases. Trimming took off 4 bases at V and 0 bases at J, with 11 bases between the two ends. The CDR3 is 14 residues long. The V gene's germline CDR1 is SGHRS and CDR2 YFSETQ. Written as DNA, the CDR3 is TGCGCCAGCAGCCTCATCGACAGCTCCTACGAGCAGTACTTC. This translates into CASSLIDSSYEQYF.

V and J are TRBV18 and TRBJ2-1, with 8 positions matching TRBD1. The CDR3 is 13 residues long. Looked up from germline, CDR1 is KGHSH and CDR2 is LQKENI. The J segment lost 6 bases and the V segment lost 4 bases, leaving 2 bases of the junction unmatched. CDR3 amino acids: CASSQDRVNEQFF. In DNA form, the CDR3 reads TGTGCCAGCTCACAGGACAGGGTCAATGAGCAGTTCTTC. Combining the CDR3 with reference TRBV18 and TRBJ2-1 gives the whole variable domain NAGVMQNPRHLVRRRGQEARLRCSPMKGHSHVYWYRQLPEEGLKFMVYLQKENIIDESGMPKERFSAEFPKEGPSILRIQQVVRGDSAAYFCASSQDRVNEQFFGPGTRLTVL.